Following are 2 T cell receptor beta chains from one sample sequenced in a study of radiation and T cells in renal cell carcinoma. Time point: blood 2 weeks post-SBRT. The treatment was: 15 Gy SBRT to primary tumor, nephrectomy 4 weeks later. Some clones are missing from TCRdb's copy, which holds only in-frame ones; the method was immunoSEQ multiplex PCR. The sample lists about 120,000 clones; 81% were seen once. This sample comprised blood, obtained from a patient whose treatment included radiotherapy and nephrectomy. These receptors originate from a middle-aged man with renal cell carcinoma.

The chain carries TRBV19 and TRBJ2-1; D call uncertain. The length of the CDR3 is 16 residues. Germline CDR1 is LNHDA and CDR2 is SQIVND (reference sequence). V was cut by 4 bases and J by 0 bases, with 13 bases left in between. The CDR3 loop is CASSTSPLSSYNEQFF. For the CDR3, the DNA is TGTGCCAGTAGTACTTCGCCATTGAGCTCCTACAATGAGCAGTTCTTC.

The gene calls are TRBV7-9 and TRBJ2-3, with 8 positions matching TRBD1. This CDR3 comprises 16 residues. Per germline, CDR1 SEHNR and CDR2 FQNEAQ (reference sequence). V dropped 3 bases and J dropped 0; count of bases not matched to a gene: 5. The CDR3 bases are TGTGCCAGCAGCTTGTTCGGGACAGGCAGCACAGATACGCAGTATTTT. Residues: CASSLFGTGSTDTQYF. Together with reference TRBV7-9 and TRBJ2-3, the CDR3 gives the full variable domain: DTGVSQNPRHKITKRGQNVTFRCDPISEHNRLYWYRQTLGQGPEFLTYFQNEAQLEKSRLLSDRFSAERPKGSFSTLEIQRTEQGDSAMYLCASSLFGTGSTDTQYFGPGTRLTVL.